This TCR beta chain comes out of a study of cytomegalovirus exposure and HLA in healthy donors. It was with 60 Vbeta and 13 Jbeta primers that the PCR ran. The data were produced by immunoSEQ multiplex PCR, yet TCRdb's version contains in-frame clones alone and is incomplete. Here the sample spans fewer than 180,000 clones, more than 65% being singletons. The CDR3 length is 13 residues. Germline assignment: CDR1 SGHRS and CDR2 YFSETQ. Trimming cost V 5 bases and J 5 bases; bases outside gene matches: 6. With regard to this clone: Its antigen is as yet unknown.

Points from the study as a whole: CMV antigen specificity of a few CMV-associated chains was confirmed in vitro. As a later analysis showed, several of the most significant clusters appeared to be linked to common viral pathogens. According to an earlier analysis, most TCR beta V segments yielded productive rearrangements about 90% or about 30% of the time.

This clonotype was sampled from a man aged 50-60 years in good health and CMV-seropositive. The sample was PBMCs. The chain uses TRBV5-1 and TRBJ1-1, with 7 bases aligning to TRBD1. The CDR3 DNA reads TGCGCCAGCAGAACAGGGGTCGTGACTGAAGCTTTCTTT. Translated: CASRTGVVTEAFF.